This T cell receptor beta chain emerged from a study of molecular identifiers for immune sequencing clone quantification. Study-wide context: Replicate RNA came from about 20,000 or 100,000 naive CD8 cells and was split five ways, and four parts were sequenced.

The V gene's germline CDR1 is SGHTA and CDR2 FQGNSA. The CDR3 loop spans 16 amino acids. One entry per CDR3 protein results from TCRdb running MiXCR on the PCR reads. The sample records some 100,000 distinct CDR3 sequences, around a third being singletons. In regard to this clonotype: It may be a read error: a sequence one base away is much more abundant.

The clonotype originates from a human donor in good health. Some libraries in this study had Jurkat cell RNA spiked in. This sequence joins TRBV7-2 and TRBJ2-5; perhaps TRBD1 as D (6 bases). Sequencing used naive CD8+ T cells from blood, with Jurkat cell RNA spiked in. Described subset: FACS-sorted CD8+CD4-CCR7+CD45RA+ naive T cells. CDR3 protein: CASSLAGQYFQETRYF. CDR3 bases: TGTGCCAGCAGCCTAGCCGGACAGTACTTTCAAGAGACCCGGTACTTC.